The entry below describes one T cell receptor (beta chain). The data originate from a study of T cell changes during pregnancy in multiple sclerosis. The data were produced by immunoSEQ multiplex PCR, yet TCRdb's version contains in-frame clones alone and is incomplete. Of approximately 100,000 clones in the sample, approximately 89% were seen once. Germline loops: CDR1 LNHDA, CDR2 SQIVND (reference sequence). The CDR3 spans 15 residues. V dropped 5 bases and J dropped 5; count of bases not matched to a gene: 9. V is TRBV19 and J is TRBJ1-2; 9 nucleotides line up with TRBD1. The sequencing used peripheral blood, collected after pregnancy. The clonotype originates from a female donor with multiple sclerosis, enrolled in a pregnancy study. The CDR3 here is CASSPGTGMVYGYTF. In DNA, the CDR3 is TGTGCCAGTAGTCCCGGGACAGGGATGGTTTATGGCTACACCTTC.